Here is one TCR beta chain with its context. This sample stems from a study of blood T cell repertoires in COVID-19. As for the study in general: There were acute and convalescent COVID-19 samples, and they came from the United States, Italy and Spain. The analysed material was cDNA or gDNA that came from T cells, B-cell-depleted T cells, or PBMCs.

The CDR3 loop spans 14 amino acids. Germline CDR1 reads MGHDK; CDR2 reads SYGVNS. The V gene lost 0 bases and the J gene lost 9 bases, with 12 bases spanning the gap. Original data processing: Scientists estimated how many nucleated cells there were by amplifying reference gene primers. Produced via immunoSEQ multiplex PCR; TCRdb's table is partial and in-frame only. D and trimming come from the DNA, and the V and J calls and clone size come from that table. The sample lists hundreds of thousands of clones, more than 80% seen once, with approximately 0.3% in the top ten. This sequence originates from a woman younger than 30 with acute or convalescent COVID-19. Sequenced: peripheral blood. V is TRBV25-1 and J is TRBJ2-1; D ambiguous. CDR3 DNA sequence: TGTGCCAGCAGTGAATATCGAGCAGAGGTTGAGCAGTTCTTC. Translation gives CASSEYRAEVEQFF.